This TCR beta chain was observed in a study of radiation and T cells in renal cell carcinoma. Noted time point: baseline pretreatment blood. Treatment noted: 15 Gy SBRT to primary tumor, nephrectomy 4 weeks later. The method was immunoSEQ multiplex PCR; TCRdb's version includes in-frame clones alone and lacks a portion of them. The sample holds 130,000 or so clones, 83% seen once. Notes on the study in general: In blood, top tumor clones expanded by 2 weeks, shrinking by 4.

Notes on this clone: Antigen unknown.

The TCR comes from a woman aged 45-65 years with renal cell carcinoma. The sample in question was blood, obtained from a patient whose treatment included radiotherapy and nephrectomy.

The CDR3 DNA is TGCGCCAGCAGCCCACCCGCGGACAGGGGCTACGAGCAGTACTTC. Protein product: CASSPPADRGYEQYF. J is TRBJ2-7 and V is TRBV5-1; the match to TRBD1 covers 9 bases. Germline assignment: CDR1 SGHRS and CDR2 YFSETQ. CDR3 length equals 15 residues. The junction had 8 bases not matched to a gene; V was cut back by 4 bases and J by 3 bases.